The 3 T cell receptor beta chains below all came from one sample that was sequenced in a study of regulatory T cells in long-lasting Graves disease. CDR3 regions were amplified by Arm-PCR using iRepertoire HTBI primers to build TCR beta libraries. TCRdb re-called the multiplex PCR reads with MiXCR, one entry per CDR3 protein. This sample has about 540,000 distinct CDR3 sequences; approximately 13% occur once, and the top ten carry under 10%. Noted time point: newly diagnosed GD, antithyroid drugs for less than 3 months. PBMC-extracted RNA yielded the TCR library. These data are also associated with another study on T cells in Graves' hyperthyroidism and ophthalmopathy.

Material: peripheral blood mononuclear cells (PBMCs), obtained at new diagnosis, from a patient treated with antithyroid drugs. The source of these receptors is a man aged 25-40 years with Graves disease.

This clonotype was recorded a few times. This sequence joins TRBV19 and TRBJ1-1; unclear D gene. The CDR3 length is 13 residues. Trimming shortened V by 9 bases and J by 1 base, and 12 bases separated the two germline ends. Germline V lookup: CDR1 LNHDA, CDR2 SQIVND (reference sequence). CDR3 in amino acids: CASRGIRNTEAFF. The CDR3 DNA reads TGTGCCAGCCGAGGGATCAGGAACACTGAAGCTTTCTTT.

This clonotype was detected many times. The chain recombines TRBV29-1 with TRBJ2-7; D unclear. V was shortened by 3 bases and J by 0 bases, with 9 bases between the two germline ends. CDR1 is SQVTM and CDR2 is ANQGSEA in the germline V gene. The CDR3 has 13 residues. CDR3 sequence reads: CSVEPLSSYEQYF. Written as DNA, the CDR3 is TGCAGCGTTGAGCCCCTGAGCTCCTACGAGCAGTACTTC.

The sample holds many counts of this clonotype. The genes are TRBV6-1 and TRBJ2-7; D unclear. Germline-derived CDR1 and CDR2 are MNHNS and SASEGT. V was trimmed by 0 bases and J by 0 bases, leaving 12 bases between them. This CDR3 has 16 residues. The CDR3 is CASSEALPRYSYEQYF. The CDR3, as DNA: TGTGCCAGCAGTGAAGCGCTTCCCAGGTACTCCTACGAGCAGTACTTC.